This is a list of T cell receptor beta chains from one sample in a study of cytomegalovirus exposure and HLA in healthy donors. The method was immunoSEQ multiplex PCR; TCRdb's version includes in-frame clones alone and lacks a portion of them. Of 100,000 to 150,000 clones detected, roughly 80% appear once; the ten largest clones hold 15% to 20%. Sequencing input: PBMCs. The receptors derive from a man aged 18 to 30 in good health and CMV-seropositive. Each CDR3 is given without its conserved first and last residue. Each record gives: CDR3 protein, V gene, J gene, clone size. Expanded clones are given a class, and other clones once, few, many or no size at all.

ASKDVGSTGSYEQY,TRBV6-6,TRBJ2-7,.
ASSPRPRDYQY,TRBV2,TRBJ2-4,once
AIRGRGGNTEAF,TRBV10-3,TRBJ1-1,.
ASSFKGSVYEQY,TRBV27,TRBJ2-7,.
ASSLRPGFNEQY,TRBV6-5,TRBJ2-7,.
ASSLAGIGEQY,TRBV27,TRBJ2-7,.
AISSPDSPRGSGELF,TRBV10-3,TRBJ2-2,.
ASSAWTGGNEQF,TRBV6-4,TRBJ2-1,once
ASSGQGSTDTQY,TRBV6-5,TRBJ2-3,once
ASSLGQGPLYEQY,TRBV27,TRBJ2-7,once
ASSPPTTGKSPYEQY,TRBV4-2,TRBJ2-7,.
AISEQTANTGELF,TRBV10-3,TRBJ2-2,.
ASSTGGSYEQY,TRBV18,TRBJ2-7,.
ASSIDQGRVYGYT,TRBV19,TRBJ1-2,.
ASRYGGGTYEQY,TRBV5-1,TRBJ2-7,.
ASSLDKGTEAF,TRBV27,TRBJ1-1,.
AWSVLQRGEGEQF,TRBV30,TRBJ2-1,once
ASSKGQFYEQY,TRBV19,.,.
ATRSVDKYNEQF,TRBV15,TRBJ2-1,.
ASSYFGVRAEAF,TRBV6-5,TRBJ1-1,.
ASSLEVGQGNTEAF,TRBV5-1,TRBJ1-1,.
ASSLAERAYGYT,TRBV11-2,TRBJ1-2,.
ASSQGTSGETQY,TRBV4-1,TRBJ2-5,.
ASSGASETQY,TRBV9,TRBJ2-5,once
ASSSGTYEQY,TRBV18,TRBJ2-7,.
ASRGSPRSPLEAF,TRBV2,TRBJ1-1,.
ASSSGGVDRIEAF,TRBV5-1,TRBJ1-1,.
ASIAGYEQY,TRBV11-2,TRBJ2-7,.
ASSFEGEGYT,TRBV7-9,TRBJ1-2,.
ASSKTSGGGTYNEQF,TRBV9,TRBJ2-1,.
ASSYEETEAF,TRBV6-6,TRBJ1-1,.
ASSLIQKEGRYTGELF,TRBV27,TRBJ2-2,.
ASNMDRAKGYT,TRBV5-6,TRBJ1-2,.
ASRDTGASGYT,TRBV19,TRBJ1-2,.
ASSLTPDGYT,TRBV5-1,TRBJ1-2,few
ASQGQVNTEAF,TRBV28,TRBJ1-1,once
ASTPSMTVNYGYT,TRBV6-5,TRBJ1-2,.
ASTGTGNTGELF,TRBV9,TRBJ2-2,.
ASSRREGRSYEQY,TRBV5-1,TRBJ2-7,.
ASIQGWEAF,TRBV11-3,TRBJ1-1,.
AWKGVGETQY,TRBV30,TRBJ2-5,.
ASSKPVTGGSGGGEAF,TRBV21-1,TRBJ1-1,.
ASSELGQPDLSYEQY,TRBV2,.,.
ASSLPIETGGGEKLF,TRBV7-2,TRBJ1-4,.
ASSRLAGGPSYNEQF,TRBV7-3,TRBJ2-1,.
ASTGGAQETQY,TRBV6-5,TRBJ2-5,.
SVPSLAVNYNEQF,TRBV29-1,TRBJ2-1,.
ATSKGTDQPQH,TRBV15,TRBJ1-5,.